This TCR beta chain comes out of a study of blood T cell repertoires in COVID-19. For the study at large: T cells, B-cell-depleted T cells, or PBMCs provided the cDNA or gDNA that served as material.

As handled by the study authors: Estimation of nucleated cell counts relied on the amplification of reference gene primers. Measured with immunoSEQ multiplex PCR; TCRdb has only the in-frame clones, and not every one. That table furnishes V, J and clone size, whereas the DNA furnished D and trimming. The sample holds about 120,000 clones; approximately 80% are singletons and the top ten take 4%. This clonotype was sampled from a woman older than 75 with acute or convalescent COVID-19. Sequencing was carried out using peripheral blood.

CDR3 residues: CASSPNAGGLETQYF. For the CDR3, the DNA is TGTGCCAGCAGCCCCAACGCGGGAGGGCTGGAGACCCAGTACTTC. The chain joins TRBV3-1 (or the pseudogene TRBV3-2) to TRBJ2-5; TRBD2 aligns across 9 bases. J lost 5 bases, V lost 4 bases, and 8 bases had no gene match. Germline V gives CDR1 LGHDT, CDR2 YNNKEL (reference sequence). The CDR3 sequence is 15 residues long.